This note documents a single TCR beta chain sequence. Germline V gene data show CDR1 as SGDLS and CDR2 as YYNGEE. The CDR3 loop spans 15 amino acids. Trimming cost V 2 bases and J 0 bases, with 10 bases left between them. As originally analysed: The authors estimated nucleated cell counts from reference gene primer amplification. Sequenced by immunoSEQ multiplex PCR; TCRdb stores in-frame clones only, minus some. V and J calls plus clone size are reproduced from that table; the DNA served to infer D and trimming. The table has over 85,000 clones, about 89% seen once. This sample was included in a study of blood T cell repertoires in COVID-19. Study context: The United States, Italy and Spain provided the acute and convalescent COVID-19 samples. T cells, B-cell-depleted T cells, or PBMCs supplied cDNA or gDNA.

The chain joins TRBV9 to TRBJ2-3; weak D call: TRBD1 (7 bases). The TCR was taken from a human donor in a cohort sampled during active COVID-19. The specimen was peripheral blood. The CDR3 sequence is CASSVTGTSTDTQYF. The CDR3 DNA follows: TGTGCCAGCAGCGTGACAGGGACTAGCACAGATACGCAGTATTTT.